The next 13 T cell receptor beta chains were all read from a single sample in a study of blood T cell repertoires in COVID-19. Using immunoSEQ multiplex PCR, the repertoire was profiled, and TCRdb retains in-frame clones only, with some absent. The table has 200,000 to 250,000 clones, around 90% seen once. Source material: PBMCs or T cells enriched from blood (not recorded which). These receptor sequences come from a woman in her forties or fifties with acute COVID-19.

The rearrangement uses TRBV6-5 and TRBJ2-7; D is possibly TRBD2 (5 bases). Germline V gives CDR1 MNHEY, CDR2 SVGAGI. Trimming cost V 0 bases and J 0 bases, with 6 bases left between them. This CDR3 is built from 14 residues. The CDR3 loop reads CASSYSGSSYEQYF. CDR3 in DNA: TGTGCCAGCAGTTACTCTGGGAGCTCCTACGAGCAGTACTTC.

CDR3 sequence (DNA): TGCGCCAGCGTTGGACAGGGGTATAATTCACCCCTCCACTTT. Amino acid sequence: CASVGQGYNSPLHF. This rearrangement joins TRBV10-2 to TRBJ1-6; the match to TRBD1 covers 9 bases. After removal of 8 bases from V and 4 bases from J, the junction contained 3 bases not matched to a gene. There are 14 residues in the CDR3. Germline assignment: CDR1 WSHSY and CDR2 SAAADI.

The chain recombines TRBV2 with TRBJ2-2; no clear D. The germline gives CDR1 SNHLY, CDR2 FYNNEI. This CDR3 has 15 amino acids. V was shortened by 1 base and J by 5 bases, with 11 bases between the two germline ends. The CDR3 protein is CASSEVAPPTGELFF. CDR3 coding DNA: TGTGCCAGCAGTGAAGTTGCGCCACCAACCGGGGAGCTGTTTTTT.

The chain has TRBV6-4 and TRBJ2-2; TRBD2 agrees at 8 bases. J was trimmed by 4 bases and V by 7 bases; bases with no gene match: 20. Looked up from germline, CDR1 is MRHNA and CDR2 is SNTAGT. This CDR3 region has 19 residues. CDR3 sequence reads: CASTKRGGRAGEPTGELFF. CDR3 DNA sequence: TGTGCCAGCACTAAAAGAGGGGGGAGAGCGGGAGAGCCCACCGGGGAGCTGTTTTTT.

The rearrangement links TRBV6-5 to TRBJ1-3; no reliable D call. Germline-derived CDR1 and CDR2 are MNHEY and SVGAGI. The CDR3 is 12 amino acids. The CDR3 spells CAVGSSGNTIYF. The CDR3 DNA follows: TGTGCGGTCGGGAGCTCTGGAAACACCATATATTTT.

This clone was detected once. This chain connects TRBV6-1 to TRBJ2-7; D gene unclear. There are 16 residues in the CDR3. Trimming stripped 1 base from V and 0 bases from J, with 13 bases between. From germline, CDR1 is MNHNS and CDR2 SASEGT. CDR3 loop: CASSEVVSPNSYEQYF. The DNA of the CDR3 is TGTGCCAGCAGTGAAGTAGTGTCACCCAACTCCTACGAGCAGTACTTC.

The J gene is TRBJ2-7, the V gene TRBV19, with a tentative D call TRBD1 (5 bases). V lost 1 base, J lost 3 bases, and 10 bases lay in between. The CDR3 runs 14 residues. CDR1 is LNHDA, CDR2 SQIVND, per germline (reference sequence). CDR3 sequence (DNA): TGTGCCAGTAGTATAGCAGGGATGGACTACGAGCAGTACTTC. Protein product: CASSIAGMDYEQYF.

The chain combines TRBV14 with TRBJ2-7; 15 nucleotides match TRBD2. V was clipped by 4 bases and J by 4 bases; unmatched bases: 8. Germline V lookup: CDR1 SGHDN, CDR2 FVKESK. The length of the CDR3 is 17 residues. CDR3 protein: CASSPGTSGRKRYEQYF. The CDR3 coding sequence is TGTGCCAGCAGCCCCGGGACTAGCGGGAGGAAGAGGTACGAGCAGTACTTC.

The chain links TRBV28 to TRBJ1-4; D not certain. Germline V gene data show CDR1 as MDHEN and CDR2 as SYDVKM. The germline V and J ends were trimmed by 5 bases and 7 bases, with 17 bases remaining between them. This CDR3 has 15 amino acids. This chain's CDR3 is CASSPGPVEGEKLFF. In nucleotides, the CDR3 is TGTGCCAGCAGTCCTGGGCCAGTCGAGGGTGAAAAACTGTTTTTT.

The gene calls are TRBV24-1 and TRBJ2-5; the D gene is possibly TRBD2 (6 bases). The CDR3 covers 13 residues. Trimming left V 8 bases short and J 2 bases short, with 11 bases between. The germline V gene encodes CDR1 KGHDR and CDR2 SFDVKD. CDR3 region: CATTGVGQETQYF. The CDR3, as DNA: TGTGCCACCACGGGGGTAGGACAAGAGACCCAGTACTTC.

This CDR3 is CASSRMASGTDTQYF. The DNA of the CDR3 is TGTGCCAGCAGCCGAATGGCTAGCGGCACAGATACGCAGTATTTT. This chain uses TRBV3-1 (or the pseudogene TRBV3-2) with TRBJ2-3; D may be TRBD2 (6 bases). There are 15 residues in the CDR3. Looked up from germline, CDR1 is LGHDT and CDR2 is YNNKEL (reference sequence). V was clipped by 4 bases and J by 1 base, with 12 bases between them.

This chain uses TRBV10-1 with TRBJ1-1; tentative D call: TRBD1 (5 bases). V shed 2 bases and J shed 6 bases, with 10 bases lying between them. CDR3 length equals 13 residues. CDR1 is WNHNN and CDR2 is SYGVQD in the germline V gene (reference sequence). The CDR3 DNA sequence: TGCGCCAGCAGTGAGCGGGGGTTGCCTGAAGCTTTCTTT. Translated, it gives CASSERGLPEAFF.

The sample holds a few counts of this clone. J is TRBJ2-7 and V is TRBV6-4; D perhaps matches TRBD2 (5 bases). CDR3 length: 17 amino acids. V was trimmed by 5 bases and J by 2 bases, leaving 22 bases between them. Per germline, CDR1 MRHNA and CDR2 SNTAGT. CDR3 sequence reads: CASSRKNSRRHTYEQYF. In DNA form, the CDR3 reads TGTGCCAGCAGTAGAAAAAATTCCAGGAGGCATACCTACGAGCAGTACTTC.